This T cell receptor beta chain was identified in a study of blood T cells in healthy people across ages. This clonotype was observed a handful of times. No antigen is known for it. Together with a sample-barcoded 5' primer, a J-beta primer mix was included in a second PCR lasting about 7 to 11 cycles. TCRdb called the 5' RACE reads again in MiXCR, with one record for every CDR3 protein. Here the sample spans over 600,000 distinct CDR3 sequences, approximately 21% being singletons. Findings and limits, study-wide: Naive T cell percentage by flow cytometry tracked strongly with beta diversity.

Trimming took 5 bases from V and 12 from J; bases not matched to a gene: 11. The length of the CDR3 is 14 residues. CDR1 and CDR2 from the germline V gene are SGHAT and FQNNGV. The chain links TRBV11-2 to TRBJ2-5; 11 bases are a match to TRBD2. The origin of this receptor is a man aged 65-85 years in good health. Sequenced: blood. The CDR3 region has the DNA TGTGCCAGCAGCACGGGACTAGCGGACTCGCGAAAGTACTTC. It codes for CASSTGLADSRKYF.